A single sample is the source of the 11 T cell receptor beta chains below, sequenced in a study of shared clonotypes between healthy human individuals. This table comes from immunoSEQ multiplex PCR, and its TCRdb copy is limited to in-frame clones, with some not included. The sample shows some 900,000 clones, over 75% of them seen only once. The sequencing sample was made of memory CD4+ T cells sorted from blood. The subset: CD45RA-negative fraction. The receptor set was obtained from a man aged 18-30 years in good health.

As regards this clone: The sample holds other DNA sequences that translate to the same CDR3. This sequence joins TRBV6-6 and TRBJ1-5; the D is unclear. CDR1 is MNHNY and CDR2 is SVGAGI in the germline V gene (reference sequence). Trimming cost V 2 bases and J 0 bases, with 5 bases left between them. CDR3 length: 14 residues. The chain's CDR3 is CASSYGGSNQPQHF. In nucleotides, the CDR3 is TGTGCCAGCAGTTACGGAGGTAGCAATCAGCCCCAGCATTTT.

V gene TRBV5-1 combines with J gene TRBJ2-7, with 7 positions matching TRBD1. This CDR3 is 14 amino acids long. Germline V CDR1 and CDR2: SGHRS, YFSETQ. The V segment lost 5 bases and the J segment 0 bases; nucleotides outside the gene matches: 5. The CDR3 region is CASRTGVTSYEQYF. CDR3 sequence (DNA): TGCGCCAGCAGAACAGGGGTGACCTCCTACGAGCAGTACTTC. The full variable domain, in which reference TRBV5-1 and TRBJ2-7 provide the parts outside the CDR3, is KAGVTQTPRYLIKTRGQQVTLSCSPISGHRSVSWYQQTPGQGLQFLFEYFSETQRNKGNFPGRFSGRQFSNSRSEMNVSTLELGDSALYLCASRTGVTSYEQYFGPGTRLTVT.

This chain joins TRBV10-3 and TRBJ1-4, with 11 bases aligning to TRBD1. Germline V gene sequence: CDR1 ENHRY, CDR2 SYGVKD. This CDR3 spans 15 amino acids. J was trimmed by 8 bases and V by 5 bases; bases with no gene match: 7. In DNA form, the CDR3 reads TGTGCCATCAGTCCGGACAGGGGGCGGGAGGAAAAACTGTTTTTT. Its protein product is CAISPDRGREEKLFF.

This chain uses TRBV6-1 with TRBJ2-7; 10 bases agree with TRBD2. Germline assignment: CDR1 MNHNS and CDR2 SASEGT. The CDR3 is made up of 15 amino acids. The V and J ends lost 8 bases and 2 bases, in that order; junction bases with no gene match: 9. CDR3 residues: CASPLAGILTYEQYF. In nucleotides, the CDR3 is TGTGCCAGCCCACTAGCGGGGATATTAACCTACGAGCAGTACTTC.

The gene calls are TRBV2 and TRBJ1-1, with a tentative D call TRBD1 (6 bases). Germline V lookup: CDR1 SNHLY, CDR2 FYNNEI. The CDR3 has 14 amino acids. The V end lost 9 bases, the J end lost 0 bases, and 14 bases lay between the germline ends. CDR3: CASSQGRMNTEAFF. CDR3 coding DNA: TGTGCCAGTTCTCAGGGGAGGATGAACACTGAAGCTTTCTTT.

The chain has TRBV6-6 and TRBJ1-3; 7 bases align to TRBD1. CDR1 and CDR2 (germline): MNHNY, SVGAGI (reference sequence). Trimming took 5 bases from V and 2 from J; bases not matched to a gene: 3. The CDR3 contains 14 residues. DNA for the CDR3: TGTGCCAGCAGTCCCGGACAGGCTGGAAACACCATATATTTT. Amino acid sequence: CASSPGQAGNTIYF.

This chain joins TRBV27 and TRBJ2-6; D remains unclear. Deletions cut 2 bases from V and 2 bases from J, with 10 bases between. The CDR3 extends over 16 amino acids. Germline V CDR1 and CDR2: MNHEY, SMNVEV (reference sequence). In DNA, the CDR3 is TGTGCCAGCAGTTTACGGGTGGAGACTGGGGCCAACGTCCTGACTTTC. It encodes CASSLRVETGANVLTF.

This chain links TRBV30 with TRBJ2-6; a weak D match, TRBD1 (5 bases). There are 15 residues in the CDR3. V lost 0 bases and J lost 2, with 8 bases in between. Per germline, CDR1 GTSNPN and CDR2 SVGIG (reference sequence). CDR3: CAWSVPGTGANVLTF. In DNA form, the CDR3 reads TGTGCCTGGAGTGTACCAGGGACTGGGGCCAACGTCCTGACTTTC.

The chain links TRBV10-3 to TRBJ2-1; 11 bases map to TRBD2. Germline trimming cut 3 bases from V and 7 bases from J; bases unmatched to any gene: 8. Per the germline V gene, CDR1 is ENHRY and CDR2 is SYGVKD. The length of the CDR3 is 16 residues. The CDR3 is CAISDIAGGRSNEQFF. DNA for the CDR3: TGTGCCATCAGTGACATAGCGGGGGGGCGAAGTAATGAGCAGTTCTTC.

The gene calls are TRBV30 and TRBJ2-7; D gene ambiguous. The CDR3 is 13 amino acids. The germline V gene encodes CDR1 GTSNPN and CDR2 SVGIG (reference sequence). Trimming left V 0 bases short and J 3 bases short, with 9 bases between. The CDR3 protein is CAWSVLPGYEQYF. The CDR3 DNA follows: TGTGCCTGGAGTGTACTGCCAGGCTACGAGCAGTACTTC.

The chain carries TRBV13 and TRBJ2-3; D is possibly TRBD1 (6 bases). Trimming shortened V by 2 bases and J by 2 bases, and 11 bases separated the two germline ends. From germline, CDR1 is PRHDT and CDR2 FYEKMQ (reference sequence). The CDR3 contains 15 residues. The CDR3 reads CASSLSQGPTDTQYF. CDR3 in DNA: TGTGCCAGCAGCTTATCCCAGGGGCCCACAGATACGCAGTATTTT.